Reported below is one TCR beta chain. Its antigen is still unknown. No per-base quality is available; no much larger clone lies one base away. Genomic DNA was extracted from sorted cells for sequencing of the TCRbeta CDR3 region. The immunoSEQ Assay was used to sequence the TCRbeta CDR3 regions. Not all clones reach the TCRdb copy of this immuneACCESS table, which keeps in-frame sequences only. Checked studies attribute under half of the gap to unresolved V genes and leave the rest unexplained. The sample table holds around 60,000 clones, of which about nine tenths were seen once. Together, the top ten hold approximately 25% of the sample. The data originate from a study of OX40 agonist ivuxolimab in advanced cancers. Background on the whole study: Ivuxolimab was a fully human IgG2 agonistic monoclonal antibody targeting the costimulatory receptor OX40 (CD134). Partial responses occurred in three dose-escalation patients: two with cutaneous melanoma and one with hepatocellular carcinoma. The paper covers the monotherapy dose-escalation part of the phase I ivuxolimab trial, which included N = 52 patients. In the dose-escalation cohort, approximately 82% of patients were male, and the mean age was 60 years with a range of roughly 20 to 79. Among the 50 to 55 dose-escalation patients, some 20 had hepatocellular carcinoma, some 15 melanoma, 9 renal cell carcinoma and 9 head and neck cancer. The purpose of peripheral TCRbeta sequencing was to test whether ivuxolimab changed TCR sequence diversity and led to clonal T-cell expansion. Intravenous ivuxolimab was administered to patients every 2 weeks at six dose levels: 0.01, 0.1, 0.3, 1.5, 3 and 10 mg/kg. Patients were allowed to have had prior anti-PD-1, anti-PD-L1 or anti-CTLA-4 therapy, and 40% of the dose-escalation patients had been treated with checkpoint inhibitors.

Patients with autoimmune disease history or receiving systemic immunosuppression were excluded from the trial. Peripheral blood for TCR sequencing was collected from all dose cohorts at baseline, on cycle 4 day 1, and on cycle 7 day 1. Samples were obtained from an open-label, multicenter, first-in-human phase I dose-escalation trial of ivuxolimab. The trial enrolled adults with locally advanced or metastatic head and neck squamous cell, hepatocellular, melanoma or renal cell carcinoma. CD4+ and CD8+ T cells were sorted separately from peripheral blood before TCR sequencing. Broad study findings and their caveats: Low levels of normalized T-cell clonal expansion were also seen in some patients who did not respond. After ivuxolimab, more expanded clones were found on average in CD8+ T cells than in CD4+ T cells. Which antigens the clonally expanded peripheral T cells were specific for was not determined. In the 0.1-3.0 mg/kg groups, partial responders were among the patients with the lowest normalized peripheral clonal expansion, particularly in CD8+ T cells. At doses of 0.1 to 3.0 mg/kg, clonal expansion of both CD4+ and CD8+ blood T cells was observed from baseline to week 6.

V drops 3 bases and J drops 5 bases, leaving 11 bases in between. Via the germline V gene (reference sequence), CDR1 is LNHDA and CDR2 SQIVND. The CDR3 holds 13 amino acids from the cysteine to the phenylalanine. Only the CDR3 region is kept as DNA, spanning 39 bases read in frame from base 1. The receptor chain draws on TRBV19 and TRBJ2-7, with the D assignment possibly TRBD1 or TRBD2, given 6 matching bases for each. This specimen was CD4+ or CD8+ T cells sorted from blood, taken in a trial of the OX40 agonist ivuxolimab. The sequence derives from an adult with an advanced solid tumor such as melanoma, head and neck, liver or kidney cancer. The bases read TGTGCCAGTAGTATCGGGGGCGACCACGAGCAGTACTTC. This codes for CASSIGGDHEQYF.